The sequence of this T cell receptor beta chain was determined in a study of blood T cell repertoires in COVID-19. For the study at large: PBMCs, B-cell-depleted T cells, or T cells were the source of the cDNA or gDNA that made up the material.

Only in-frame clones appear in the TCRdb table, and some are missing; sequencing was by immunoSEQ multiplex PCR. The sample gives 110,000 to 150,000 clones, about four fifths of which show up once; approximately 8% is in the top ten. Per the germline V gene, CDR1 is SNHLY and CDR2 is FYNNEI. V trimming: 4 bases; J trimming: 4 bases; junction bases outside the gene matches: 6. The CDR3 runs to 14 residues. Sequenced sample: peripheral blood. The chain combines TRBV2 with TRBJ1-1, with 7 bases identical to TRBD1. The sequence was obtained from a human donor in a cohort sampled during active COVID-19. The CDR3 DNA reads TGTGCCAGCAGTGGGATCTCAGGGGGCACTGAAGCTTTCTTT. Residues: CASSGISGGTEAFF.